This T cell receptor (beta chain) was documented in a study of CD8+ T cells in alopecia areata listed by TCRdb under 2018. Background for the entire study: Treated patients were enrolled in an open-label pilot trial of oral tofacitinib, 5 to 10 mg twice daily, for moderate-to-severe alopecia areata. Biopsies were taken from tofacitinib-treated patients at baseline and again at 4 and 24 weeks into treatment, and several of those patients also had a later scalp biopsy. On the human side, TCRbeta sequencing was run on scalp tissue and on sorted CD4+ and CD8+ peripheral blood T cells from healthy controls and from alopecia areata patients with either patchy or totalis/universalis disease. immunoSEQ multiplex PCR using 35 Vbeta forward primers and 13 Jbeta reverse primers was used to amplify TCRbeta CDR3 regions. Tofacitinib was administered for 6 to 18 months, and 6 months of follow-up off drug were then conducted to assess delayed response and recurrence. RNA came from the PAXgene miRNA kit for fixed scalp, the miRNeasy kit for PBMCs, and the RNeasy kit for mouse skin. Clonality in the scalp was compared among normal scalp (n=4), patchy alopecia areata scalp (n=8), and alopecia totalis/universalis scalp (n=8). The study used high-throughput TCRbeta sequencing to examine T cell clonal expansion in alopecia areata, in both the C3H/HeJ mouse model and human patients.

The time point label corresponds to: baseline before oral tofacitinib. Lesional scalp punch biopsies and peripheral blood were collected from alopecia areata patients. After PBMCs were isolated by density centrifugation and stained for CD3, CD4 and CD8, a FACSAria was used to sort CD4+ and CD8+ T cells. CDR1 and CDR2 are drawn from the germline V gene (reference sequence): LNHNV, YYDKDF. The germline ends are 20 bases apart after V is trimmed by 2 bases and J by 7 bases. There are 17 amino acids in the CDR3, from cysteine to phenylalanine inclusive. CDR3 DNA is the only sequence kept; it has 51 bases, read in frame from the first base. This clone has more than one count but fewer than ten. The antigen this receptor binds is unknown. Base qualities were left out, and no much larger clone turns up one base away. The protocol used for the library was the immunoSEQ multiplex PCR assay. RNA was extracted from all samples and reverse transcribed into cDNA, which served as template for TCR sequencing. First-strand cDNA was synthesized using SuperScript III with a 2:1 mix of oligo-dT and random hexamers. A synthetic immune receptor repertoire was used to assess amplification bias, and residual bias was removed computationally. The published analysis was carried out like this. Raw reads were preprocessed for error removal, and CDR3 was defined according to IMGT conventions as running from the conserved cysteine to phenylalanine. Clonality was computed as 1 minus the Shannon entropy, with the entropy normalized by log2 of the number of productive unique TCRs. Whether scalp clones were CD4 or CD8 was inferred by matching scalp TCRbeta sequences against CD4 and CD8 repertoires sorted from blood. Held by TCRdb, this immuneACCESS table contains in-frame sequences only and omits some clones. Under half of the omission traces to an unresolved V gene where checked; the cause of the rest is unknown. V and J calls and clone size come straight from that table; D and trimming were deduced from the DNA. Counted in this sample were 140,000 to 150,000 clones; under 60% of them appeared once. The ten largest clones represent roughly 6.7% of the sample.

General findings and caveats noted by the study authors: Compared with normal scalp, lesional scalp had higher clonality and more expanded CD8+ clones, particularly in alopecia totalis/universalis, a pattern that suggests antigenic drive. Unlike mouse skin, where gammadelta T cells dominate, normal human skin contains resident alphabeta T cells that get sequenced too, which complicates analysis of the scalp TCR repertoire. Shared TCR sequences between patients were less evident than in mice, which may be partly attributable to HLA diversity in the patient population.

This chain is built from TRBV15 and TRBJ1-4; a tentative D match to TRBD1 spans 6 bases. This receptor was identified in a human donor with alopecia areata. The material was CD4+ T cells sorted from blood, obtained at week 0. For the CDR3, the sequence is CATSRSLLIQGREKLFF. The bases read TGTGCCACCAGCAGATCTCTTCTTATACAGGGTCGTGAAAAACTGTTTTTT.